This T cell receptor beta chain was sequenced in a study of blood T cell repertoires in COVID-19. On the study more broadly: From T cells, B-cell-depleted T cells, or PBMCs came the material, which was cDNA or gDNA.

Per the original data handling: Reference gene primer amplification gave nucleated cell count estimates. Libraries were prepared by immunoSEQ multiplex PCR; TCRdb keeps only in-frame clonotypes and omits some of them. Clone size and V and J calls were adopted from that table, with D and trimming inferred from the DNA. The table has hundreds of thousands of clones, around 87% seen once; the top ten hold around 8%. The CDR3 sequence is 15 residues long. Germline V gene lookup returns CDR1 MNHEY and CDR2 SMNVEV (reference sequence). The V gene end was trimmed by 5 bases and the J gene end by 4 bases; junction bases not matched to a gene: 8.

Material: peripheral blood. The rearrangement joins TRBV27 to TRBJ2-1; 7 bases are a match to TRBD1. The source is a woman in her 50s who had recovered from COVID-19. The CDR3 region is CASSRRDRIYNEQFF. CDR3 DNA: TGTGCCAGCAGTCGCCGGGACAGAATATACAATGAGCAGTTCTTC.